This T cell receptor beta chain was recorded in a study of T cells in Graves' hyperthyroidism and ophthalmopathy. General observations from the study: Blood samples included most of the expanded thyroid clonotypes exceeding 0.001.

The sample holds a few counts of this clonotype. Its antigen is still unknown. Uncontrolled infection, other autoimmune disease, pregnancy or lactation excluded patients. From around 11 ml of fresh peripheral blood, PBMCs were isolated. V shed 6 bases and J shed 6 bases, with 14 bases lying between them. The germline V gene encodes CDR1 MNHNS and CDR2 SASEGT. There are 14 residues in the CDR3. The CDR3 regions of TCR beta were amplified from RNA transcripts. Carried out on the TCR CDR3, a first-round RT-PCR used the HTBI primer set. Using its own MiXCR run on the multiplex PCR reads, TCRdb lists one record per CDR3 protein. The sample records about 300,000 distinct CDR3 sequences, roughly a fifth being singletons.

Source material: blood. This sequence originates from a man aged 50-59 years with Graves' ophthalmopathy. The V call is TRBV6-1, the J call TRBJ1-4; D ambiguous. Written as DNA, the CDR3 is TGTGCCAGCAGAGGCTGGGCAGCCCATGAAAAACTGTTTTTT. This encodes CASRGWAAHEKLFF.